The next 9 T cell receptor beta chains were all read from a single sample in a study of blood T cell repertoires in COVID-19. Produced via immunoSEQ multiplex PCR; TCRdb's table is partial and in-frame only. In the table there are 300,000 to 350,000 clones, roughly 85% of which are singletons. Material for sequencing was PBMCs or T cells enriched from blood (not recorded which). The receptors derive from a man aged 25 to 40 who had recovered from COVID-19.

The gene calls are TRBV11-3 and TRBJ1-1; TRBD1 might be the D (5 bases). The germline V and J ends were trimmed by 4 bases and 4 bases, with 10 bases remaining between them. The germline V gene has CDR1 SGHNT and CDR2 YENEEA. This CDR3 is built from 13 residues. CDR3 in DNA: TGTGCCAGCAGCTCGGGGGGGTCCACTGAAGCTTTCTTT. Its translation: CASSSGGSTEAFF.

CDR3 region: CASRGLDRERSYGYTF. Written as DNA, the CDR3 is TGTGCCAGTAGAGGCCTTGACAGGGAAAGGTCCTATGGCTACACCTTC. V and J are TRBV19 and TRBJ1-2, with TRBD1 identical over 7 bases. Germline CDR1 is LNHDA and CDR2 is SQIVND (reference sequence). The CDR3 length is 16 residues. After removal of 6 bases from V and 4 bases from J, the junction contained 14 bases not matched to a gene.

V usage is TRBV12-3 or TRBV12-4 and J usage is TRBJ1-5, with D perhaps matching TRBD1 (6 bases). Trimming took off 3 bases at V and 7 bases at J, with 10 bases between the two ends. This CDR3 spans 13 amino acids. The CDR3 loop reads CASSFRGGQPQHF. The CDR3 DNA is TGTGCCAGCAGTTTCAGGGGAGGGCAGCCCCAGCATTTT.

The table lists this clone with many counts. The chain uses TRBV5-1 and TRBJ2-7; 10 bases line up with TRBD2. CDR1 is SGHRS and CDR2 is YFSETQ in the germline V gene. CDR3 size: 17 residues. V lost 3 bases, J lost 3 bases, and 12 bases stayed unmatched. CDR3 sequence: CASSSGGTSADNYEQYF. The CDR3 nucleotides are TGCGCCAGCAGCTCTGGAGGGACTAGCGCTGATAACTACGAGCAGTACTTC.

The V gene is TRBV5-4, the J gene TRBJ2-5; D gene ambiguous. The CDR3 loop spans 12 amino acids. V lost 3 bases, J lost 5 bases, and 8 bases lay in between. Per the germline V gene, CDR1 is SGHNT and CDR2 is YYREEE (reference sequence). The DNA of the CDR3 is TGTGCCAGCAGCTACGACATTGAGACCCAGTACTTC. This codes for CASSYDIETQYF.

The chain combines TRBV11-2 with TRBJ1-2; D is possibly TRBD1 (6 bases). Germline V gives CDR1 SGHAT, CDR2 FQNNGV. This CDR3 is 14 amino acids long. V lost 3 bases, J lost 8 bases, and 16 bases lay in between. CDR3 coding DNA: TGTGCCAGCAGCTTCGAGTCAGGGGCACGAGGCTACACCTTC. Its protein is CASSFESGARGYTF.

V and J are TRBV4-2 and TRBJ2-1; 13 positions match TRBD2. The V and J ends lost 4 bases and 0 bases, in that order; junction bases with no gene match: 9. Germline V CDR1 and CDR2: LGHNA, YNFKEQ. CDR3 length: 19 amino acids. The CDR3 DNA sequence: TGTGCCAGCAGCCTCACCGGGACTAGCGGGGCCAGCTCCTACAATGAGCAGTTCTTC. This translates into CASSLTGTSGASSYNEQFF.

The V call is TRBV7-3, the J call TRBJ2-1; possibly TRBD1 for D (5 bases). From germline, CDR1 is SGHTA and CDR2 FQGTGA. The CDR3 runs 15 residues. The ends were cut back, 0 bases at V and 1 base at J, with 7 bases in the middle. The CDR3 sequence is CASSLTRESYNEQFF. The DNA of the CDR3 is TGTGCCAGCAGCTTAACCAGGGAATCCTACAATGAGCAGTTCTTC.

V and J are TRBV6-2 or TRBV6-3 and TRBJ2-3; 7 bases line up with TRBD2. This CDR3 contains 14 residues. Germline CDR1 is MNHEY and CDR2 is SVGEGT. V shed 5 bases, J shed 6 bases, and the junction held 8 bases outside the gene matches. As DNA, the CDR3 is TGTGCCAGCAGTGAGCGGGACTCTCGGGATACGCAGTATTTT. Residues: CASSERDSRDTQYF.